Listed below are T cell receptor beta chains from one sample, sequenced in a study of blood T cell repertoires in COVID-19. The data were produced by immunoSEQ multiplex PCR, yet TCRdb's version contains in-frame clones alone and is incomplete. The sample lists about 89,000 clones; around 89% were seen once. Source material: peripheral blood. Receptor source: a man aged 55-75 years with acute or convalescent COVID-19. CDR3s include the opening cysteine and the closing phenylalanine or tryptophan. Fields, in order: CDR3 protein, J gene, clone size, V gene. Not all rows give a size; the values are once, few, many and, for expanded clones, a class.

CDR3 protein: CASSLTSGGHTDTQYF
J gene: TRBJ2-3
clone size: NA
V gene: TRBV7-9

CDR3 protein: CASSLAPAVREQYF
J gene: TRBJ2-7
clone size: NA
V gene: TRBV7-6

CDR3 protein: CASSLPGTYEQYF
J gene: TRBJ2-7
clone size: NA
V gene: TRBV5-4

CDR3 protein: CASRGTGLPNYGYTF
J gene: TRBJ1-2
clone size: NA
V gene: TRBV6-5

CDR3 protein: CASIRDRDTGELFF
J gene: TRBJ2-2
clone size: NA
V gene: TRBV6-5

CDR3 protein: CASSEVNTEAFF
J gene: TRBJ1-1
clone size: NA
V gene: TRBV10-2

CDR3 protein: CASSPPSKNYEQYF
J gene: TRBJ2-7
clone size: NA
V gene: TRBV18

CDR3 protein: CASSREGAEAFF
J gene: TRBJ1-1
clone size: NA
V gene: TRBV5-1

CDR3 protein: CASSQSRGIGEKLFF
J gene: TRBJ1-4
clone size: NA
V gene: TRBV3-1/TRBV3-2

CDR3 protein: CASSVVRGQGDQPQHF
J gene: TRBJ1-5
clone size: NA
V gene: TRBV9

CDR3 protein: CASSVTGQGVLSGANVLTF
J gene: TRBJ2-6
clone size: NA
V gene: TRBV5-1

CDR3 protein: CASSLAIGTGYEQYF
J gene: TRBJ2-7
clone size: NA
V gene: TRBV5-1

CDR3 protein: CAIPLASGRNTGELFF
J gene: TRBJ2-2
clone size: few
V gene: TRBV10-3

CDR3 protein: CASSQRTGVGYTF
J gene: TRBJ1-2
clone size: NA
V gene: TRBV14

CDR3 protein: CASSQQRTGELFF
J gene: TRBJ2-2
clone size: NA
V gene: TRBV14

CDR3 protein: CASSLAGTDGYTF
J gene: TRBJ1-2
clone size: few
V gene: TRBV5-1

CDR3 protein: CASSLVAGEPYF
J gene: TRBJ2-3
clone size: NA
V gene: TRBV11-3

CDR3 protein: CASSSSTGEFVLSGYTF
J gene: TRBJ1-2
clone size: NA
V gene: TRBV27

CDR3 protein: CASSYLLAGGNNEQFF
J gene: TRBJ2-1
clone size: NA
V gene: TRBV6-2/TRBV6-3

CDR3 protein: CTSSQDGAGCEQYF
J gene: TRBJ2-7
clone size: NA
V gene: TRBV1

CDR3 protein: CASSVGTGGANTEAFF
J gene: TRBJ1-1
clone size: NA
V gene: TRBV19

CDR3 protein: CASSLLTGGASGNTIYF
J gene: TRBJ1-3
clone size: NA
V gene: TRBV5-1

CDR3 protein: CASSFTGETNQPQHF
J gene: TRBJ1-5
clone size: NA
V gene: TRBV5-1

CDR3 protein: CASRISGPWDEQFF
J gene: TRBJ2-1
clone size: few
V gene: TRBV7-9

CDR3 protein: CASSLGGQGAFSPLHF
J gene: TRBJ1-6
clone size: once
V gene: TRBV5-1

CDR3 protein: CASSYSSGEGGTEAFF
J gene: TRBJ1-1
clone size: NA
V gene: TRBV6-5

CDR3 protein: CASSPGLAGETQYF
J gene: TRBJ2-5
clone size: NA
V gene: TRBV19

CDR3 protein: CASSKPGLAGGGETQYF
J gene: TRBJ2-5
clone size: NA
V gene: TRBV19

CDR3 protein: CSVERLGTGNALFF
J gene: TRBJ1-4
clone size: NA
V gene: TRBV29-1

CDR3 protein: CASSDRSGAKNIQYF
J gene: TRBJ2-4
clone size: NA
V gene: TRBV6-1

CDR3 protein: CASSKDISGANVLTF
J gene: TRBJ2-6
clone size: NA
V gene: TRBV18

CDR3 protein: CASRPGTGSGFSETQYF
J gene: TRBJ2-5
clone size: NA
V gene: TRBV2

CDR3 protein: CASSEGGTGSETQYF
J gene: TRBJ2-5
clone size: NA
V gene: TRBV6-1

CDR3 protein: CAWSDAGTENIQYF
J gene: TRBJ2-4
clone size: NA
V gene: TRBV30

CDR3 protein: CASSTQLSGTGELFF
J gene: TRBJ2-2
clone size: NA
V gene: TRBV6-2/TRBV6-3

CDR3 protein: CASSFGDRGSGEQYF
J gene: TRBJ2-7
clone size: NA
V gene: TRBV5-1

CDR3 protein: CASSLEHNYNEQFF
J gene: TRBJ2-1
clone size: NA
V gene: TRBV5-1

CDR3 protein: CASSLDSNTGELFF
J gene: TRBJ2-2
clone size: NA
V gene: TRBV7-3

CDR3 protein: CASSVRIYPRGVDYGYTF
J gene: TRBJ1-2
clone size: NA
V gene: TRBV6-1